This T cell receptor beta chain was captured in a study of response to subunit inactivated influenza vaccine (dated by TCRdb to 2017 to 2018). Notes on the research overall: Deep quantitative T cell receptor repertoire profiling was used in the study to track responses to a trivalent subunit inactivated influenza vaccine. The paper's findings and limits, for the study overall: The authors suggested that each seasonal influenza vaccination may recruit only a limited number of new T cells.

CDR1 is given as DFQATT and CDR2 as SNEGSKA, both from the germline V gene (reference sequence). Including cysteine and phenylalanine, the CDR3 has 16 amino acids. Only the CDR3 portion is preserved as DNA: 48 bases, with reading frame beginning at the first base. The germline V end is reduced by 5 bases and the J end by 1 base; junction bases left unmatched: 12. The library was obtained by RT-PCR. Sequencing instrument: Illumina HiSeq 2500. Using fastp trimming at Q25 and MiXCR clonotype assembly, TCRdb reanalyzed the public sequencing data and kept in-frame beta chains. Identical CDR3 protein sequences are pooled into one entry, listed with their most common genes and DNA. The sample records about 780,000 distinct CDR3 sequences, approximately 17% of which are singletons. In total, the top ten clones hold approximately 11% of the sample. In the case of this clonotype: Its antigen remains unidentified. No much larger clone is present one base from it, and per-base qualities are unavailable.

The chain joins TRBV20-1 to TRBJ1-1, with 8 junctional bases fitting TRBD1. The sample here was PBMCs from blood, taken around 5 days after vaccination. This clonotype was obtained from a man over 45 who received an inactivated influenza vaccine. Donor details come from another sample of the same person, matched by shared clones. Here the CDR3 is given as CSAPTAGGFSNTEAFF. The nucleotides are TGCAGTGCTCCCACAGCAGGGGGCTTCTCGAACACTGAAGCTTTCTTT.